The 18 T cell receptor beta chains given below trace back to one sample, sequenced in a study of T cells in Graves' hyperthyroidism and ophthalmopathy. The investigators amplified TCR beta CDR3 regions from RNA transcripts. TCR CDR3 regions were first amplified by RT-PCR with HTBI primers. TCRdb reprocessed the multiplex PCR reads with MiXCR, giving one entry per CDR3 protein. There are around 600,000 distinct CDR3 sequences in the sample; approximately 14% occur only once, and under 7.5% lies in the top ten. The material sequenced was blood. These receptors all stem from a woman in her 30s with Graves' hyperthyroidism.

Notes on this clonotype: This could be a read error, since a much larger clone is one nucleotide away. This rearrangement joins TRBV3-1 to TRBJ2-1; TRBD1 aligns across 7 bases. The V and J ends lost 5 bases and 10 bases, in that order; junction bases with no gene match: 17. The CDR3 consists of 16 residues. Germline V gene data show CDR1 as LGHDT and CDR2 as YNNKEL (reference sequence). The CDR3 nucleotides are TGTGCCAGCAGCTTAGCCCAGGACAGGCCACACTACGAGCAGTTCTTC. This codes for CASSLAQDRPHYEQFF.

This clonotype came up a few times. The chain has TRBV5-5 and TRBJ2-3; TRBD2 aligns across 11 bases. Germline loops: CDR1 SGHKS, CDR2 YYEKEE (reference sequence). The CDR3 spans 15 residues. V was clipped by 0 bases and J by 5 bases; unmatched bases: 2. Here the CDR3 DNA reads TGTGCCAGCAGCTTGGGTGGACTAGCGGGAGATACGCAGTATTTT. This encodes CASSLGGLAGDTQYF. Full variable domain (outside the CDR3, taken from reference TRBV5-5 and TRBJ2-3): DAGVTQSPTHLIKTRGQQVTLRCSPISGHKSVSWYQQVLGQGPQFIFQYYEKEERGRGNFPDRFSARQFPNYSSELNVNALLLGDSALYLCASSLGGLAGDTQYFGPGTRLTVL.

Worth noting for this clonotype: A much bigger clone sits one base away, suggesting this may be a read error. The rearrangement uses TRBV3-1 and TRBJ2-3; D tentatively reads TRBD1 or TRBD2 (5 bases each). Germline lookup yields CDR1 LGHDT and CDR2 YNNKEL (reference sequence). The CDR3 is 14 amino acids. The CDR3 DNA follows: TGTGCCAGCAGTCGCCCGGGGAACACAGGTACGCAGTATTTT. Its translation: CASSRPGNTGTQYF.

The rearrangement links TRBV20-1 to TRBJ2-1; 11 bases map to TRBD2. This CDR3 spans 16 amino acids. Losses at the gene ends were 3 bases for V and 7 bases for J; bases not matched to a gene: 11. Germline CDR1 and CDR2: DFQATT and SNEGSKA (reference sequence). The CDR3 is CSASVVAGGPQNEQFF. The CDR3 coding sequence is TGCAGTGCTAGCGTAGTAGCGGGAGGGCCGCAAAATGAGCAGTTCTTC.

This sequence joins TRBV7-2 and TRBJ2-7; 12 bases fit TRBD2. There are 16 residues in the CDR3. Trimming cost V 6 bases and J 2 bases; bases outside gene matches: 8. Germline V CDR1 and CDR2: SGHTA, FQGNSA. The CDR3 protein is CASSHTSGRTTYEQYF. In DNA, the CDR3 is TGTGCCAGCAGTCACACTAGCGGGAGGACGACCTACGAGCAGTACTTC.

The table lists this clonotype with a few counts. The CDR3 DNA is TGTGCCGTCGGGGAGTTGGGTGAAAAACTGTTTTTT. Its protein product is CAVGELGEKLFF. The chain uses TRBV2 and TRBJ1-4; D call uncertain. V was shortened by 11 bases and J by 7 bases, with 14 bases between the two germline ends. The CDR3 has 12 amino acids. Germline V gives CDR1 SNHLY, CDR2 FYNNEI.

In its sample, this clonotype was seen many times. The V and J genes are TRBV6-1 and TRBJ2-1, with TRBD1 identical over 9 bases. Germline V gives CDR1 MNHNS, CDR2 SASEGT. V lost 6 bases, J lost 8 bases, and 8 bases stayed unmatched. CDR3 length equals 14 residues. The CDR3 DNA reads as TGTGCCAGCAGCCCGGGGACAGGGTCGCATGAGCAGTTCTTC. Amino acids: CASSPGTGSHEQFF.

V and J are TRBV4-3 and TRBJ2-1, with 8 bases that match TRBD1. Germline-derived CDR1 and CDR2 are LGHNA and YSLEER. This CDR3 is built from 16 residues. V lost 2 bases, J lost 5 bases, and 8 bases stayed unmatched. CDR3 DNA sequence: TGCGCCAGCAGCCAAACCAGGGGGCCTTTTAACAATGAGCAGTTCTTC. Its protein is CASSQTRGPFNNEQFF.

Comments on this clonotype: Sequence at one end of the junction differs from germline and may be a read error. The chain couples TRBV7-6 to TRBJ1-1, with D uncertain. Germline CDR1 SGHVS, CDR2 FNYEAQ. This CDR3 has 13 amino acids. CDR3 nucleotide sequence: TGTGCCAGCAGCGCGACAAAGAACACTAAAGCTCTCTTT. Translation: CASSATKNTKALF.

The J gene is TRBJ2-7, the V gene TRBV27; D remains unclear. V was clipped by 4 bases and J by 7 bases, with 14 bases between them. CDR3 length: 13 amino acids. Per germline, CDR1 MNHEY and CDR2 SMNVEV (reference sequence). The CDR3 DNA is TGTGCCAGCAGTTCTACGACTGGCGCAGAGCAGTACTTC. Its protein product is CASSSTTGAEQYF.

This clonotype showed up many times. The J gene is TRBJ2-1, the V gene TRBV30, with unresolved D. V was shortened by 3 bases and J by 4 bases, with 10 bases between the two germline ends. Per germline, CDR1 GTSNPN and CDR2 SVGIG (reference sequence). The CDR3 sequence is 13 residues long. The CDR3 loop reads CAWRSGLYNEQFF. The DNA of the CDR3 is TGTGCCTGGAGATCGGGCCTTTACAATGAGCAGTTCTTC.

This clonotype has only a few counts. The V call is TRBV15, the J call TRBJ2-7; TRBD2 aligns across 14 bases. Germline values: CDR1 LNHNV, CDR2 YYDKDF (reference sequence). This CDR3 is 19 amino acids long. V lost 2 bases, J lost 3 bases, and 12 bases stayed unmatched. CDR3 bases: TGTGCCACCAGCAGAAAAACAGGACTAGCGGGAGGATTGGGCTACGAGCAGTACTTC. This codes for CATSRKTGLAGGLGYEQYF.

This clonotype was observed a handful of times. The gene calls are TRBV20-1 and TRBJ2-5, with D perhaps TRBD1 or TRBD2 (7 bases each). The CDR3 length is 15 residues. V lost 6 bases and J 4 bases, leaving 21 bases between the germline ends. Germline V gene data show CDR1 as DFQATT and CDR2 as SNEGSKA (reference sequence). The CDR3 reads CSAKQGREFPETQYF. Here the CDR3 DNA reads TGCAGTGCCAAACAGGGGCGGGAGTTTCCAGAGACCCAGTACTTC.

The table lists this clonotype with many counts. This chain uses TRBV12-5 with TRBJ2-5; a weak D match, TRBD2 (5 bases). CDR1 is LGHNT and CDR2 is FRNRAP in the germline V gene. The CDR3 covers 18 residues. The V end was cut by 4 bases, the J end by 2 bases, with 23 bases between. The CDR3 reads CASGCEREAETNQETQYF. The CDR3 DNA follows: TGTGCTAGTGGTTGTGAAAGAGAAGCGGAGACGAATCAAGAGACCCAGTACTTC.

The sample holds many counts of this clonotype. In DNA, the CDR3 is TGCGCCAGCAGCTTCGGACTAGCGGGGTCCTACGAGCAGTACTTC. Translation: CASSFGLAGSYEQYF. The J gene is TRBJ2-7, the V gene TRBV5-1; 12 bases are a match to TRBD2. V lost 2 bases to trimming and J lost 1 base; unmatched junction nucleotides: 1. CDR1 and CDR2 from the germline V gene are SGHRS and YFSETQ. The CDR3 has 15 residues.

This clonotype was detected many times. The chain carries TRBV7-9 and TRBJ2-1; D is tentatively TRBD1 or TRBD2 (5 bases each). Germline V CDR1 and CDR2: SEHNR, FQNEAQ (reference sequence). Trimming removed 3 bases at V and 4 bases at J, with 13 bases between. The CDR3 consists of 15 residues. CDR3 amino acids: CASSFVGDPYNEQFF. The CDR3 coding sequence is TGTGCCAGCAGCTTTGTGGGGGACCCTTACAATGAGCAGTTCTTC.

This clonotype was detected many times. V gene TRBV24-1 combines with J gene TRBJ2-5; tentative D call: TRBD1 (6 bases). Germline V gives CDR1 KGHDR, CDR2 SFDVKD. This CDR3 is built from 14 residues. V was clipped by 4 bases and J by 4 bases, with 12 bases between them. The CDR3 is CATSETGQLETQYF. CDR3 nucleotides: TGTGCCACCAGTGAAACTGGACAGCTAGAGACCCAGTACTTC.

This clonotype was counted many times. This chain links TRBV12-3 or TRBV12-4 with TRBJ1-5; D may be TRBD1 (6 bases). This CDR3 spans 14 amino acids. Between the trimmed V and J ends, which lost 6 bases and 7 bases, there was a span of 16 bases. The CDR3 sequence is CASSLDQGFQPQHF. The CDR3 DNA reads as TGTGCCAGCAGCCTAGACCAGGGGTTCCAGCCCCAGCATTTT.